A single sample gave rise to the 4 T cell receptor beta chains below, sequenced in a study of Ad26.COV2.S vaccination and SARS-CoV-2 variants. The treatment is: approximately 18 received Ad26.COV2.S at low or high dose, single or two shots; roughly 5 received placebo; per-sample allocation not given. Day 63 after the first vaccine or placebo injection was the time point for sampling. Libraries were prepared by immunoSEQ multiplex PCR; TCRdb keeps only in-frame clonotypes and omits some of them. The table has some 340,000 clones, around four fifths seen once. This sample comprised peripheral blood, obtained in a trial of Ad26.COV2.S vaccine versus placebo. Every receptor here comes from a person aged 18-60 years who received the Ad26.COV2.S COVID-19 vaccine or a placebo.

This sequence joins TRBV7-8 and TRBJ1-5; D possibly corresponds to TRBD1 (5 bases). Trimming stripped 5 bases from V and 3 bases from J, with 17 bases between. The germline gives CDR1 SGHVS, CDR2 FQNEAQ. The CDR3 consists of 16 residues. CDR3 sequence reads: CASSKGPLGDNQPQHF. The DNA of the CDR3 is TGTGCCAGCAGCAAGGGACCCTTGGGAGACAATCAGCCCCAGCATTTT.

V usage is TRBV5-6 and J usage is TRBJ2-7, with D unclear. The CDR3 extends over 15 amino acids. The V end lost 3 bases, the J end lost 8 bases, and 21 bases lay between the germline ends. Germline CDR1 reads SGHDT; CDR2 reads YYEEEE. The CDR3 DNA follows: TGTGCCAGCAGCTCCCTCAGAGGTTTGAACTCCAAGCAGTACTTC. Translated, it gives CASSSLRGLNSKQYF.

This chain's CDR3 is CASSMDRLTEAFF. The DNA of the CDR3 is TGTGCCAGCAGCATGGACAGGCTTACTGAAGCTTTCTTT. This chain joins TRBV5-6 and TRBJ1-1, with TRBD1 matching over 7 bases. The junction had 5 bases not matched to a gene; V was cut back by 4 bases and J by 5 bases. The CDR3 has 13 amino acids. Germline loops: CDR1 SGHDT, CDR2 YYEEEE.

The chain's CDR3 is CASSAQQGNIQYF. The CDR3 region has the DNA TGCGCCAGCAGCGCCCAACAGGGGAACATTCAGTACTTC. The gene calls are TRBV5-1 and TRBJ2-4, with 7 bases fitting TRBD1. V was clipped by 4 bases and J by 7 bases; unmatched bases: 5. Germline V gene lookup returns CDR1 SGHRS and CDR2 YFSETQ. The CDR3 has 13 residues.